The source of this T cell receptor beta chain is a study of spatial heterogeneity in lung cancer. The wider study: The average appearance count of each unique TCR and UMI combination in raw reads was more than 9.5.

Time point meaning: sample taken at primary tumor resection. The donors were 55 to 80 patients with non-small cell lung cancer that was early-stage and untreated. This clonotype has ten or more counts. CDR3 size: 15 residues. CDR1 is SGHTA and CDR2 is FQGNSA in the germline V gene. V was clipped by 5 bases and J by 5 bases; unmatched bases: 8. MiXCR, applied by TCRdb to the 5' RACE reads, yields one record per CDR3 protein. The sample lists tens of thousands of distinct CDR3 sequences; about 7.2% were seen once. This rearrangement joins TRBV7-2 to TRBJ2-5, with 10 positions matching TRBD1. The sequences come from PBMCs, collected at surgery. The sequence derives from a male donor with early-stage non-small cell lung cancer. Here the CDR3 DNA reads TGTGCCAGCAGCGTACCGGGACAGGGGACGGAGACCCAGTACTTC. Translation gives CASSVPGQGTETQYF.